This entry concerns a single TCR beta chain. Germline CDR1 is MNHNS and CDR2 is SASEGT. The ends were cut back, 7 bases at V and 0 bases at J, with 7 bases in the middle. This CDR3 region has 13 residues. This specimen comes from a study of PD-L1 blockade in urothelial cancer. Study-level background: Prior exposure to chemotherapy in patients amounted to 0 to 3 regimens received. T cell content in blood samples showed a median of about 150,000.

Generated by immunoSEQ multiplex PCR, the TCRdb table keeps only in-frame clones and is missing some. The data hold approximately 100,000 clones, with 91% observed a single time. Locally advanced or metastatic urothelial carcinoma affected the patients. This TCR derives from a woman of 80 years or more with urothelial cancer. The chain links TRBV6-1 to TRBJ1-5; possible D gene TRBD1, 5 bases. The sequenced sample was PBMCs, obtained around atezolizumab (anti-PD-L1) treatment. As DNA, the CDR3 is TGTGCCAGCATTGGGGCTAGCAATCAGCCCCAGCATTTT. This codes for CASIGASNQPQHF.